This T cell receptor beta chain is from a study of blood T cell repertoires in COVID-19. Study information: Sites across the United States, Italy and Spain contributed samples from acute and convalescent COVID-19.

Libraries were prepared by immunoSEQ multiplex PCR; TCRdb keeps only in-frame clonotypes and omits some of them. The table records approximately 40,000 clones, under 90% of them present only once. The CDR3 length is 14 residues. J lost 7 bases, V lost 2 bases, and 5 bases had no gene match. The germline V gene has CDR1 GTSNPN and CDR2 SVGIG (reference sequence). Material for sequencing was peripheral blood. The sequence was obtained from a human donor in a cohort sampled during active COVID-19. V usage is TRBV30 and J usage is TRBJ1-4; 9 positions agree with TRBD1. The CDR3 here is CAWSPDRGGEKLFF. The CDR3 DNA reads TGTGCCTGGAGTCCGGACAGGGGAGGTGAAAAACTGTTTTTT.